The rows below give T cell receptor beta chains drawn from one sample of a study of technical replicates of blood from several donors. The table came from immunoSEQ multiplex PCR; TCRdb's copy has only in-frame clones and leaves some out. Of about 73,000 clones listed, over 90% were seen once; the top ten hold approximately 5%. The sequenced material came from PBMCs. These receptors were collected from a human donor in good health. Some clones in this sample may be carry-over from other donors' samples. Each CDR3 is given with its conserved first and last residue. The order of the fields is J gene, clone size, D gene, V gene, CDR3 protein, CDR3 DNA. The D gene is left open where the match is weak. The size entry is marked missing in some rows and otherwise reads once, few, many or a size class.

>TRBJ1-4|-|TRBD1|TRBV7-9
CASSLVGQGYEKLFF
TGTGCCAGCAGCTTGGTCGGACAGGGCTACGAAAAACTGTTTTTT
>TRBJ1-3|-|-|TRBV4-2
CASSQTGTRGAGNTIYF
TGTGCCAGCAGCCAAACTGGTACCCGGGGAGCTGGAAACACCATATATTTT
>TRBJ1-5|-|-|TRBV18
CASSLAGDQPQHF
TGTGCCAGCTCACTGGCAGGGGATCAGCCCCAGCATTTT
>TRBJ1-1|-|-|TRBV7-2
CASSLVGQNTEAFF
TGTGCCAGCAGCTTAGTGGGACAGAACACTGAAGCTTTCTTT
>TRBJ1-3|medium-sized|TRBD1|TRBV7-6
CASSSEQGASGNTIYF
TGTGCCAGCAGCTCCGAACAGGGGGCTTCTGGAAACACCATATATTTT
>TRBJ2-7|-|-|TRBV27
CASSPRGAALEQYF
TGTGCCAGCAGTCCTCGCGGGGCGGCCCTCGAGCAGTACTTC
>TRBJ2-3|-|TRBD1|TRBV27
CASSSDRGPSDTQYF
TGTGCCAGCAGTTCCGACAGGGGGCCATCAGATACGCAGTATTTT
>TRBJ2-7|-|TRBD1|TRBV25-1
CASSRGQAVGQYF
TGTGCCAGCAGTCGGGGACAGGCGGTAGGGCAGTACTTC
>TRBJ2-2|once|-|TRBV9
CASSVTVPQNTGELFF
TGTGCCAGCAGCGTTACGGTACCGCAGAACACCGGGGAGCTGTTTTTT
>TRBJ2-1|-|-|TRBV30
CAWRGPLSYNEQFF
TGTGCCTGGAGGGGGCCCCTTTCTTACAATGAGCAGTTCTTC
>TRBJ2-1|-|TRBD1|TRBV15
CATSRGQGALNEQFF
TGTGCCACCAGCAGGGGACAGGGGGCTCTCAATGAGCAGTTCTTC
>TRBJ2-1|-|TRBD2|TRBV2
CASSEDLRGVSYNEQFF
TGTGCCAGCAGTGAAGATCTGCGGGGGGTCTCCTACAATGAGCAGTTCTTC
>TRBJ2-5|-|-|TRBV30
CAWSVKARETQYF
TGTGCCTGGAGTGTTAAGGCCAGGGAGACCCAGTACTTC